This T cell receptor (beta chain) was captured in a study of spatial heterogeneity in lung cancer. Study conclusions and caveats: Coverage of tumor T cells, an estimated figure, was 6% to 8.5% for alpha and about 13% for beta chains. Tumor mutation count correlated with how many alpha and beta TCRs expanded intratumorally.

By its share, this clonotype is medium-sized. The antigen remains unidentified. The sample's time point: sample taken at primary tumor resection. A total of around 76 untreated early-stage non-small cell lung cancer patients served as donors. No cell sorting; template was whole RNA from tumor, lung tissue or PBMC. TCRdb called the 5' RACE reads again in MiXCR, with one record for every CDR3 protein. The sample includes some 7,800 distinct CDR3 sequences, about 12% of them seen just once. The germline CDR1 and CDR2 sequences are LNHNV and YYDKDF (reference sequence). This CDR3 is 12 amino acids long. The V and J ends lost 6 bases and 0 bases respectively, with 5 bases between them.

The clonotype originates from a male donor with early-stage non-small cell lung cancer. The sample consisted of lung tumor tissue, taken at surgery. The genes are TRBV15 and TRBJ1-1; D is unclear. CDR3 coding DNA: TGTGCCACCAGGGCTATGAACACTGAAGCTTTCTTT. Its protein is CATRAMNTEAFF.